The clone carrying this T cell receptor (beta chain) was found many times. No antigen is known for it. The data stem from a study of T cells in Graves' hyperthyroidism and ophthalmopathy. General observations from the study: Most expanded thyroid clonotypes above 0.001 also appeared in blood. Ophthalmopathy could be told apart from stable hyperthyroidism with a 13 V-J model.

The diagnoses drew upon clinical symptoms, serum thyroxine and TRAb, thyroid ultrasound and orbital computed tomography. PBMCs were collected from a 10 ml volume of fresh peripheral blood. The CDR3 runs 17 residues. Germline V gene sequence: CDR1 MDHEN, CDR2 SYDVKM. V gave up 7 bases and J gave up 0 bases; unmatched junction bases: 14. Using RNA transcripts as the source, TCR beta CDR3 regions were amplified. A first-round RT-PCR of the TCR CDR3 used the HTBI primer set. A single record per CDR3 protein comes from TCRdb applying MiXCR to the multiplex PCR reads. The table lists fewer than 750,000 distinct CDR3 sequences, roughly 15% of them singletons, with roughly 4.5% in the top ten.

Source material: blood. The clonotype was recovered from a woman between 40 and 50 years old with Graves' ophthalmopathy. The chain combines TRBV28 with TRBJ1-1; 7 bases match TRBD1. This CDR3 reads CASTFKQGSDMNTEAFF. CDR3 nucleotide sequence: TGTGCCAGCACCTTTAAACAGGGGTCGGACATGAACACTGAAGCTTTCTTT.